This T cell receptor (beta chain) derives from a study of blood T cell repertoires in COVID-19. Overall study context: COVID-19 samples, acute and convalescent, were from the United States, Italy and Spain. Nucleic acid was either cDNA or gDNA, and it came from T cells, B-cell-depleted T cells, or PBMCs.

Looked up from germline, CDR1 is MNHEY and CDR2 is SVGAGI. The CDR3 length is 15 residues. The ends lost 8 bases at V and 6 bases at J; junction bases unmatched: 15. Some clones are missing from TCRdb's copy, which holds only in-frame ones; the method was immunoSEQ multiplex PCR. The sample includes 150,000 to 200,000 clones, about four fifths of them seen just once. Participant ages covered roughly 18 to 90 years across some 25 US areas. What the recovered Cohort 3 donors had was two negative PCRs, clearance, or symptom resolution. This rearrangement joins TRBV6-5 to TRBJ1-2, with 7 bases matching TRBD1. The receptor comes from a man in his fifties who had recovered from COVID-19. What was sequenced was PBMCs or T cells enriched from blood (not recorded which). CDR3 nucleotide sequence: TGTGCCAGCTTAATTATCGGGGTCAGGGGGAATGGCTACACCTTC. It translates to CASLIIGVRGNGYTF.